Each of the 27 T cell receptor beta chains below was sequenced from the same sample in a study of molecular identifiers for immune sequencing clone quantification. TCRdb re-derived calls from the PCR reads in MiXCR, one entry per CDR3 protein. The sample includes 80,000 to 100,000 distinct CDR3 sequences, roughly 24% of them seen just once. The specimen sequenced was naive CD8+ T cells from blood, with Jurkat cell RNA spiked in. Subset reported: FACS-sorted CD8+CD4-CCR7+CD45RA+ naive T cells. Every receptor here comes from a human donor in good health. Some libraries in this study had Jurkat cell RNA spiked in.

This clonotype showed up many times. This rearrangement joins TRBV5-1 to TRBJ1-1, with TRBD1 matching over 7 bases. After removal of 5 bases from V and 4 bases from J, the junction contained 5 bases not matched to a gene. The germline V gene has CDR1 SGHRS and CDR2 YFSETQ. There are 13 residues in the CDR3. The CDR3 loop is CASSWDSRTEAFF. For the CDR3, the DNA is TGCGCCAGCAGTTGGGACAGCCGCACTGAAGCTTTCTTT.

This clonotype was seen more than once but under ten times. This may be a read error, as it is one base from a much larger clone. This rearrangement joins TRBV10-3 to TRBJ1-1; TRBD1 might be the D (5 bases). Germline V lookup: CDR1 ENHRY, CDR2 SYGVKD. V dropped 6 bases and J dropped 0 bases, with 11 bases sitting between them. This CDR3 has 14 amino acids. CDR3 amino acids: CAIRTDHMNTEAFF. CDR3 sequence (DNA): TGTGCCATCAGGACAGATCACATGAACACTGAAGCTTTCTTT.

The table lists this clonotype with a few counts. The gene calls are TRBV20-1 and TRBJ2-7; D not resolved. Germline-derived CDR1 and CDR2 are DFQATT and SNEGSKA (reference sequence). Trimming stripped 3 bases from V and 2 bases from J, with 17 bases between. The CDR3 contains 15 residues. CDR3 DNA sequence: TGCAGTGCTAGGGTCCCAGCCATGGGTACCTACGAGCAGTACTTC. This encodes CSARVPAMGTYEQYF.

This clonotype occurred once. A much more abundant neighbour one base away suggests this may be a read error. The chain uses TRBV14 and TRBJ2-5; D remains ambiguous. Germline V CDR1 and CDR2: SGHDN, FVKESK. The CDR3 has 15 amino acids. CDR3 in DNA: TGTGCCGGCAGCCAAGGTGGTCCTTTAGGAGAGACCCAGTACTTC. Amino acids: CAGSQGGPLGETQYF.

About this clonotype: This may stem from a read error, because a much larger clone lies one nucleotide away. The chain joins TRBV5-6 to TRBJ1-2; 7 nucleotides line up with TRBD1. The germline CDR1 and CDR2 sequences are SGHDT and YYEEEE. Germline trimming cut 5 bases from V and 12 bases from J; bases unmatched to any gene: 16. CDR3 length equals 14 residues. CDR3 coding DNA: TGTGCCAGCAGTTTTTGGGACAGCCCCTTTATCCACACCTTC. This codes for CASSFWDSPFIHTF.

This clonotype came up many times. V is TRBV27 and J is TRBJ1-5; perhaps TRBD1 as D (6 bases). Trimming took off 6 bases at V and 0 bases at J, with 6 bases between the two ends. Per the germline V gene, CDR1 is MNHEY and CDR2 is SMNVEV (reference sequence). This CDR3 region has 13 residues. The CDR3 region is CASRDSSNQPQHF. CDR3 in DNA: TGTGCCAGCAGGGACAGTAGCAATCAGCCCCAGCATTTT.

The table lists this clonotype with many counts. The chain links TRBV25-1 to TRBJ2-7; tentatively, D is TRBD2 (5 bases). The CDR3 has 11 residues. Trimming cost V 4 bases and J 6 bases, with 7 bases left between them. Germline CDR1 MGHDK, CDR2 SYGVNS. DNA for the CDR3: TGTGCCAGCAGTGTGGACTCCGAGCAGTACTTC. Translating gives CASSVDSEQYF.

In its sample, this clonotype was seen many times. V usage is TRBV28 and J usage is TRBJ1-2; TRBD1 might be the D (5 bases). Germline assignment: CDR1 MDHEN and CDR2 SYDVKM. The CDR3 contains 15 residues. V was cut by 7 bases and J by 5 bases, with 20 bases left in between. The CDR3 is CASTRGTSRLYGYTF. The CDR3, as DNA: TGTGCCAGCACCCGGGGGACCTCGAGGCTATATGGCTACACCTTC.

This clonotype was seen more than once but under ten times. The chain uses TRBV15 and TRBJ1-6; 7 bases align to TRBD1. The CDR3 covers 15 residues. Germline V gives CDR1 LNHNV, CDR2 YYDKDF (reference sequence). Unmatched junction bases numbered 5, after V lost 0 bases and J lost 9 bases. Here the CDR3 DNA reads TGTGCCACCAGCAGAGATCGACAGGGAGGTTCACCCCTCCACTTT. It yields the protein CATSRDRQGGSPLHF.

At least ten counts were recorded for this clonotype. The chain combines TRBV4-1 with TRBJ2-3; 10 nucleotides agree with TRBD1. The CDR3 runs to 15 residues. V was clipped by 0 bases and J by 6 bases; unmatched bases: 3. The germline V gene has CDR1 MGHRA and CDR2 YSYEKL. CDR3 sequence: CASSQDGTGADTQYF. CDR3 coding DNA: TGCGCCAGCAGCCAAGATGGGACAGGGGCTGATACGCAGTATTTT.

This clonotype was counted between two and nine times. This chain links TRBV19 with TRBJ2-2; 7 bases agree with TRBD2. The CDR3 runs to 15 residues. J gave up 3 bases and V 9 bases, and 10 bases lay outside the gene matches. The V gene's germline CDR1 is LNHDA and CDR2 SQIVND (reference sequence). The CDR3 is CARSPSGIDTGELFF. As DNA, the CDR3 is TGTGCCAGGAGCCCAAGCGGGATAGACACCGGGGAGCTGTTTTTT.

Only a few counts were recorded for this clonotype. The genes are TRBV4-3 and TRBJ2-7, with D perhaps given as TRBD1 or TRBD2 (5 bases each). Germline lookup yields CDR1 LGHNA and CDR2 YSLEER. Trimming stripped 0 bases from V and 2 bases from J, with 11 bases between. This CDR3 is 15 amino acids long. Here the CDR3 DNA reads TGCGCCAGCAGCCAAGATTTTGGGGGACCCTACGAGCAGTACTTC. Its protein product is CASSQDFGGPYEQYF.

Notes on this clonotype: A much larger clonotype is one base distant, so this may be a read error. V and J are TRBV4-1 and TRBJ2-5; 7 bases are shared with TRBD1. Germline assignment: CDR1 MGHRA and CDR2 YSYEKL. This CDR3 is built from 14 residues. CDR3 sequence: CASSQMGQQEIQYF. The CDR3 nucleotides read TGCGCCAGCAGCCAAATGGGACAGCAAGAGATCCAGTACTTC.

As concerns this clonotype: A clone one base away is much larger, so this may be a read error. The J gene is TRBJ1-1, the V gene TRBV4-1; D gene uncertain. Germline-derived CDR1 and CDR2 are MGHRA and YSYEKL. This CDR3 is 15 amino acids long. In DNA, the CDR3 is TGCGCCAGCAGCCAGGGGTTCCCTATGAACATTGAAGCTTTCTTT. Translated: CASSQGFPMNIEAFF.

This clonotype was counted at least ten times. CDR3 DNA: TGCGCCAGCAGCTTGAAGGGACAGCGGGCCTACAATGAGCAGTTCTTC. Translated: CASSLKGQRAYNEQFF. This rearrangement joins TRBV5-1 to TRBJ2-1, with D possibly being TRBD1 (7 bases). Per germline, CDR1 SGHRS and CDR2 YFSETQ. This CDR3 has 16 residues. Trimming took 1 base from V and 2 from J, leaving 13 bases between them.

This clonotype was counted only a few times. This rearrangement joins TRBV9 to TRBJ2-7; D gene ambiguous. Germline CDR1 and CDR2: SGDLS and YYNGEE. V was shortened by 0 bases and J by 1 base, with 8 bases between the two germline ends. The CDR3 is made up of 14 amino acids. The CDR3 nucleotides are TGTGCCAGCAGCGTAGCTGGAGAGTCCTACGAGCAGTACTTC. It codes for CASSVAGESYEQYF.

This clonotype was recorded at least ten times. The chain carries TRBV7-2 and TRBJ2-1, with D perhaps matching TRBD2 (5 bases). This CDR3 is built from 13 residues. V was clipped by 5 bases and J by 4 bases, with 9 bases between them. From germline, CDR1 is SGHTA and CDR2 FQGNSA. The CDR3 DNA reads TGTGCCAGCAGCCCGGACTCGTACAATGAGCAGTTCTTC. It is translated as CASSPDSYNEQFF.

V usage is TRBV7-2 and J usage is TRBJ2-2; the match to TRBD1 covers 7 bases. This CDR3 is 15 amino acids long. V was pared by 5 bases and J by 4 bases, with 7 bases of the junction left unmatched. The germline gives CDR1 SGHTA, CDR2 FQGNSA. This CDR3 reads CASSRPTGSTGELFF. Written as DNA, the CDR3 is TGTGCCAGCAGCCGCCCGACAGGGTCCACCGGGGAGCTGTTTTTT.

This clonotype has at least ten counts. The gene calls are TRBV6-2 or TRBV6-3 and TRBJ2-7; D is undetermined. Trimming took 0 bases from V and 1 from J, leaving 7 bases between them. This CDR3 spans 14 amino acids. The germline gives CDR1 MNHEY, CDR2 SVGEGT. This chain's CDR3 is CASSYSGRSYEQYF. CDR3 DNA sequence: TGTGCCAGCAGTTACTCGGGCAGATCCTACGAGCAGTACTTC.

This clonotype was counted between two and nine times. The V and J genes are TRBV12-3 or TRBV12-4 and TRBJ2-5, with TRBD2 matching over 11 bases. The ends lost 2 bases at V and 5 bases at J; junction bases unmatched: 10. The CDR3 extends over 17 amino acids. CDR3 sequence (DNA): TGTGCCAGCAGTTTATTGGGGCTAGCGGGAGGAGGGGAGACCCAGTACTTC. Translated, it gives CASSLLGLAGGGETQYF.

This clonotype was seen many times. The rearrangement uses TRBV12-3 or TRBV12-4 and TRBJ1-5; maybe TRBD1 (5 bases). V lost 1 base, J lost 6 bases, and 13 bases lay in between. The CDR3 covers 15 residues. CDR3 DNA: TGTGCCAGCAGTTTAGAGGCAGGGTTCCCTCAGCCCCAGCATTTT. It encodes CASSLEAGFPQPQHF.

As regards this clonotype: The junction does not match germline at one end; this may be a read error. CDR3 residues: CSSLLLGARPEALF. The CDR3 region has the DNA TGCAGCTCGCTGCTGTTGGGCGCGCGACCTGAAGCTCTCTTT. The chain has TRBV29-1 and TRBJ1-1; D remains ambiguous. CDR1 is SQVTM and CDR2 is ANQGSEA in the germline V gene. The length of the CDR3 is 14 residues. The full variable domain, completed using reference TRBV29-1 and TRBJ1-1, is SAVISQKPSRDICQRGTSLTIQCQVDSQVTMMFWYRQQPGQSLTLIATANQGSEATYESGFVIDKFPISRPNLTFSTLTVSNMSPEDSSIYLCSSLLLGARPEALFGQGTRLTVV.

A remark on this clonotype: A read error is possible here, since a much larger clone lies one base away. The chain links TRBV6-6 to TRBJ2-7; TRBD1 agrees at 8 bases. Per the germline V gene, CDR1 is MNHNY and CDR2 is SVGAGI (reference sequence). J lost 5 bases, V lost 11 bases, and 8 bases had no gene match. CDR3 length equals 12 residues. CDR3 protein: CAVGQGAHEQYF. For the CDR3, the DNA is TGTGCCGTGGGGCAGGGGGCCCACGAGCAGTACTTC.

This clonotype was seen ten or more times. The chain employs TRBV4-3 and TRBJ1-3; D is unclear. The CDR3 consists of 16 residues. V lost 1 base, J lost 0 bases, and 10 bases lay in between. The germline gives CDR1 LGHNA, CDR2 YSLEER. CDR3: CASSQVLASSGNTIYF. Written as DNA, the CDR3 is TGCGCCAGCAGCCAAGTTTTAGCTAGCTCTGGAAACACCATATATTTT.

This clonotype was seen ten or more times. The J gene is TRBJ2-7, the V gene TRBV7-6, with D perhaps TRBD1 or TRBD2 (5 bases each). From germline, CDR1 is SGHVS and CDR2 FNYEAQ. V was pared by 5 bases and J by 1 base, with 12 bases between. The CDR3 is 14 residues long. Here the CDR3 reads CASSPGTDSYEQYF. The CDR3 region has the DNA TGTGCCAGCAGCCCGGGGACGGATTCCTACGAGCAGTACTTC.

As concerns this clonotype: It may be a read error: a sequence one base away is much more abundant. The chain employs TRBV5-1 and TRBJ1-1; D perhaps matches TRBD1 (5 bases). Germline V gene data show CDR1 as SGHRS and CDR2 as YFSETQ. CDR3 length equals 16 residues. The CDR3 nucleotides are TGCGCCAGCAGCTTGGGGGGTTTCAGGGTCGCCACTGAATCTTTCTTT. It translates to CASSLGGFRVATESFF.

At least ten counts were recorded for this clonotype. The chain is built from TRBV6-6 and TRBJ1-1, with D possibly matching TRBD1 (6 bases). Deletions cut 3 bases from V and 1 base from J, with 24 bases between. The germline gives CDR1 MNHNY, CDR2 SVGAGI (reference sequence). The CDR3 length is 19 residues. DNA of the CDR3: TGTGCCAGCAGTTATTCGTCGGGCAGGGACATTTTAGGGAACACTGAAGCTTTCTTT. Amino acid sequence: CASSYSSGRDILGNTEAFF.